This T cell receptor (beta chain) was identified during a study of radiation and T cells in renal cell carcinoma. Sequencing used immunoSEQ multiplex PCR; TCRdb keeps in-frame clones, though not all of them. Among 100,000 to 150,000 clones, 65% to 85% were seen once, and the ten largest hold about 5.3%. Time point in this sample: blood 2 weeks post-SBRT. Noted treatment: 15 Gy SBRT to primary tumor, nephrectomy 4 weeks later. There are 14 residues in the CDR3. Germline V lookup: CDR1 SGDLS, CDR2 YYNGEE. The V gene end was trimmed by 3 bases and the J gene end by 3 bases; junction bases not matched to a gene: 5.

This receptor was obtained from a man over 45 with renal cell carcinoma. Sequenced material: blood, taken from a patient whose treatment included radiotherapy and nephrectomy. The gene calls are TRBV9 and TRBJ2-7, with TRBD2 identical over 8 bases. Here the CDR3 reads CASSAAGTSYEQYF. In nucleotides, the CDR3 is TGTGCCAGCAGCGCCGCCGGGACTAGCTACGAGCAGTACTTC.